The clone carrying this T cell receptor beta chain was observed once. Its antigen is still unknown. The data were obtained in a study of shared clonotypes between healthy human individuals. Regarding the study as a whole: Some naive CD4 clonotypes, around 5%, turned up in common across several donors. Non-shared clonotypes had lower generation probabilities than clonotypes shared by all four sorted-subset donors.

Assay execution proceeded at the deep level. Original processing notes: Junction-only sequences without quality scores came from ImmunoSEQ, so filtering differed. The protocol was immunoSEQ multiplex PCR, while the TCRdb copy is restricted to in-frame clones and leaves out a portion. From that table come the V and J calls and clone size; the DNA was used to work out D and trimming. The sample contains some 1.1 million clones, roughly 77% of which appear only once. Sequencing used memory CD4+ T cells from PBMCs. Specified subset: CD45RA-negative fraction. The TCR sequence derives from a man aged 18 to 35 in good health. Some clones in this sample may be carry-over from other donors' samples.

The CDR3 DNA follows: TGTGCCATCGGTCCTAGCGGGAGTTCGGAGACCCAGTACTTC. Its translation is CAIGPSGSSETQYF. This chain connects TRBV10-3 to TRBJ2-5, with TRBD2 matching over 10 bases. The CDR3 is 14 residues long. The V gene's germline CDR1 is ENHRY and CDR2 SYGVKD. Trimming cost V 8 bases and J 5 bases; bases outside gene matches: 8.